Presented here are 5 T cell receptor beta chains from one specimen sequenced in a study of T cell responses to AZD1222 COVID-19 vaccine. Method: immunoSEQ multiplex PCR; TCRdb's copy keeps in-frame clones and lacks some. Of approximately 100,000 clones detected, around 96% appear once; the ten largest clones hold 2.2%. Sequences were derived from peripheral blood, sampled on day 0 of AZD1222 vaccination. The receptors here all came from an adult in good health.

The chain joins TRBV6-1 to TRBJ2-3, with 7 bases lining up with TRBD1. The CDR3 contains 15 residues. V gave up 2 bases and J gave up 4 bases; unmatched junction bases: 6. From germline, CDR1 is MNHNS and CDR2 SASEGT. CDR3 nucleotides: TGTGCCAGCAGTGAATCGGGACAGCCACCAGATACGCAGTATTTT. This sequence encodes CASSESGQPPDTQYF.

The chain joins TRBV19 to TRBJ2-3; D is ambiguous. This CDR3 is 14 amino acids long. Between the trimmed V and J ends, which lost 0 bases and 2 bases, there was a span of 6 bases. Germline CDR1 LNHDA, CDR2 SQIVND (reference sequence). CDR3 nucleotides: TGTGCCAGTAGTATAGAAGTTGCCACAGATACGCAGTATTTT. It is translated as CASSIEVATDTQYF.

The chain recombines TRBV9 with TRBJ1-1; D call uncertain. Trimming took 7 bases from V and 5 from J, leaving 6 bases between them. The CDR3 length is 10 residues. Germline values: CDR1 SGDLS, CDR2 YYNGEE. CDR3 bases: TGTGCCAGCGGAGATACTGAAGCTTTCTTT. This encodes CASGDTEAFF.

The chain carries TRBV12-3 or TRBV12-4 and TRBJ2-2; possible D gene TRBD1, 5 bases. The CDR3 runs to 13 residues. Trimming took 4 bases from V and 6 from J, leaving 9 bases between them. CDR3 residues: CASSSGLAGELFF. CDR3 sequence (DNA): TGTGCCAGCAGTTCAGGGTTGGCCGGGGAGCTGTTTTTT.

The V gene is TRBV6-5, the J gene TRBJ1-6; D is unclear. CDR1 is MNHEY and CDR2 is SVGAGI in the germline V gene. The germline V and J ends were trimmed by 0 bases and 7 bases, with 13 bases remaining between them. The CDR3 runs to 16 residues. CDR3: CASSYSGQPWNSPLHF. CDR3 DNA sequence: TGTGCCAGCAGTTACTCAGGGCAGCCCTGGAATTCACCCCTCCACTTT.